This T cell receptor (beta chain) was identified in a study of blood T cell repertoires in COVID-19. Whole-study context: PBMCs, B-cell-depleted T cells, or T cells were the source of the cDNA or gDNA that made up the material.

Sequenced by immunoSEQ multiplex PCR; TCRdb stores in-frame clones only, minus some. The sample comprises approximately 140,000 clones, 84% of which are singletons, and about 8.1% rests with the top ten. CDR3 length: 19 residues. The germline V gene encodes CDR1 MDHEN and CDR2 SYDVKM. Deletions cut 1 base from V and 0 bases from J, with 21 bases between. The receptor was derived from a man aged 25-45 years with COVID-19, enrolled during active disease. Sequencing was performed on peripheral blood. The V gene is TRBV28, the J gene TRBJ1-1; D remains unclear. CDR3 bases: TGTGCCAGCAGTTTATCCCTATTCCATATTACCGGAGTGAACACTGAAGCTTTCTTT. This translates into CASSLSLFHITGVNTEAFF.